Below, 10 T cell receptor beta chains from the same sample are listed, as sequenced in a study of T cell repertoires in cytomegalovirus infection. TCRdb reprocessed the reads via MiXCR and lists one record per CDR3 protein. The sample holds about 490,000 distinct CDR3 sequences, about 15% seen once. The sequencing input was CD8+ T cells from PBMCs. Every receptor here comes from a human donor in good health (CMV status not recorded). Some clones in this sample may be carry-over from other donors' samples.

This clonotype was seen more than once but under ten times. V gene TRBV6-1 combines with J gene TRBJ2-1, with a possible D match to TRBD1 (5 bases). V dropped 0 bases and J dropped 8 bases, with 8 bases sitting between them. Per the germline V gene, CDR1 is MNHNS and CDR2 is SASEGT. The length of the CDR3 is 13 residues. CDR3 coding DNA: TGTGCCAGCAGTGAAGCTAAAGGGGATGAGCAGTTCTTC. It specifies CASSEAKGDEQFF.

CDR3 nucleotide sequence: TGCAGTGCTAGAGATTTCGCGGACACCACTATACCTCAACACCCTTCACCCCTCCACTTT. The encoded protein is CSARDFADTTIPQHPSPLHF. J is TRBJ1-6 and V is TRBV20-1, with a tentative D call TRBD1 (5 bases). The germline CDR1 and CDR2 sequences are DFQATT and SNEGSKA (reference sequence). The length of the CDR3 is 20 residues. V was cut by 0 bases and J by 9 bases, with 30 bases left in between.

The CDR3 sequence is CATSETGASNQPQHF. CDR3 in DNA: TGTGCCACCAGTGAAACAGGGGCTAGCAATCAGCCCCAGCATTTT. The genes are TRBV24-1 and TRBJ1-5; 7 bases are a match to TRBD1. V was clipped by 4 bases and J by 0 bases; unmatched bases: 2. This CDR3 has 15 residues. Per the germline V gene, CDR1 is KGHDR and CDR2 is SFDVKD.

This clonotype was recorded at least ten times. The chain joins TRBV5-6 to TRBJ1-2, with D possibly TRBD1 on 6 matching bases. The V gene's germline CDR1 is SGHDT and CDR2 YYEEEE. The CDR3 has 15 residues. V lost 4 bases, J lost 3 bases, and 16 bases lay in between. The CDR3 sequence is CASSSWGPPHYGYTF. CDR3 nucleotide sequence: TGTGCCAGCAGCAGTTGGGGGCCTCCCCACTATGGCTACACCTTC.

This clonotype was recorded many times. The chain joins TRBV2 to TRBJ2-7; 12 bases match TRBD1. J lost 7 bases, V lost 5 bases, and 6 bases had no gene match. The CDR3 loop spans 14 amino acids. Germline V lookup: CDR1 SNHLY, CDR2 FYNNEI. CDR3 sequence (DNA): TGTGCCAGCAGTCGGGGACAGGGGGCGTATGAGCAGTACTTC. Residues: CASSRGQGAYEQYF.

This clonotype has only a few counts. The V and J genes are TRBV7-3 and TRBJ2-1; D is undetermined. This CDR3 comprises 13 residues. Deletions cut 6 bases from V and 2 bases from J, with 8 bases between. Germline CDR1 SGHTA, CDR2 FQGTGA. CDR3 sequence reads: CASSIDTYNEQFF. In DNA, the CDR3 is TGTGCCAGCAGTATTGACACCTACAATGAGCAGTTCTTC.

This clonotype was recorded at least ten times. The chain employs TRBV7-2 and TRBJ1-5; D is perhaps TRBD1 (5 bases). This CDR3 has 16 amino acids. V was shortened by 5 bases and J by 0 bases, with 14 bases between the two germline ends. Germline values: CDR1 SGHTA, CDR2 FQGNSA. CDR3 nucleotides: TGTGCCAGCAGCCCACCCAACAGGTATAGCAATCAGCCCCAGCATTTT. This sequence encodes CASSPPNRYSNQPQHF.

This clonotype was seen a handful of times. This chain connects TRBV12-5 to TRBJ1-4, with TRBD1 identical over 9 bases. This CDR3 has 16 residues. CDR1 is LGHNT, CDR2 FRNRAP, per germline. V shed 6 bases and J 3 bases; nucleotides not matched to a gene: 8. CDR3 in amino acids: CASGSDRGFANEKLFF. The CDR3 DNA sequence: TGTGCTAGTGGATCCGACAGGGGGTTCGCTAATGAAAAACTGTTTTTT.

The chain has TRBV20-1 and TRBJ2-2; 9 nucleotides agree with TRBD1. Per germline, CDR1 DFQATT and CDR2 SNEGSKA (reference sequence). The CDR3 has 15 residues. V shed 5 bases and J 4 bases; nucleotides not matched to a gene: 8. The CDR3 coding sequence is TGCAGTGCTCCGGACAGGGGAGAGAGCACCGGGGAGCTGTTTTTT. As protein: CSAPDRGESTGELFF.

This clonotype came up many times. The gene calls are TRBV7-3 and TRBJ2-1; 11 bases are a match to TRBD2. The CDR3 runs 15 residues. CDR1 is SGHTA, CDR2 FQGTGA, per germline. V shed 5 bases, J shed 5 bases, and the junction held 5 bases outside the gene matches. CDR3 amino acids: CASSDGTSGNNEQFF. For the CDR3, the DNA is TGTGCCAGCAGCGACGGGACTAGCGGAAACAATGAGCAGTTCTTC.